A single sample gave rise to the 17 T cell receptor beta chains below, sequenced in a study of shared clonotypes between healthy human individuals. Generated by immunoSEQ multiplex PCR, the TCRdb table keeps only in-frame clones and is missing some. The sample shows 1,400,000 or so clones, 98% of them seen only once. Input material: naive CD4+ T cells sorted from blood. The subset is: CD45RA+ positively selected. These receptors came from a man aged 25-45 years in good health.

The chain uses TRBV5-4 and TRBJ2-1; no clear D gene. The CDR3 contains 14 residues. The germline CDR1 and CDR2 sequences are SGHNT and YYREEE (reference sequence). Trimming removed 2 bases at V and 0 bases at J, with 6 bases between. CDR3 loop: CASSLKDSYNEQFF. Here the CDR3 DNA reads TGTGCCAGCAGCTTAAAGGACTCCTACAATGAGCAGTTCTTC.

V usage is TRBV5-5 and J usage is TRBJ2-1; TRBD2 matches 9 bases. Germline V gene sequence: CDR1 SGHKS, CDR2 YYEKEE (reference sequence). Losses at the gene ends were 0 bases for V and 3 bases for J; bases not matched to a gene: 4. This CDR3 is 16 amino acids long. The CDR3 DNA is TGTGCCAGCAGCTTGGGCGCTAGCGGGGTCTACAATGAGCAGTTCTTC. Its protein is CASSLGASGVYNEQFF.

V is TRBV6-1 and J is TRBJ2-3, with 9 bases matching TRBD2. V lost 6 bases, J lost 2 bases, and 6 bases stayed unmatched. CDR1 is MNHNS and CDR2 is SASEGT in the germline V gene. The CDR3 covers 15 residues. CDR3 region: CASRVRTSVTDTQYF. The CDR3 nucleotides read TGTGCCAGCAGGGTGAGGACTAGCGTCACAGATACGCAGTATTTT.

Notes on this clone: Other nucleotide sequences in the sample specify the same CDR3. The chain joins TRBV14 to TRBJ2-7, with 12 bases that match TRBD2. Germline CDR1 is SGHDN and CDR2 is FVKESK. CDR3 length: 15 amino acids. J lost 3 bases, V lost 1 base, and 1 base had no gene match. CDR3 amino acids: CASSQGLAGVYEQYF. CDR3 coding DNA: TGTGCCAGCAGCCAAGGACTAGCGGGAGTCTACGAGCAGTACTTC.

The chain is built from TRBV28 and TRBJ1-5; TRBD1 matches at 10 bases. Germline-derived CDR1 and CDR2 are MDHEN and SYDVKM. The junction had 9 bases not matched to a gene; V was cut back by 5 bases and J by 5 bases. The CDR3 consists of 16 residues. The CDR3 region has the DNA TGTGCCAGCAGTCCCACAGTCGGGACAGGGGATCAGCCCCAGCATTTT. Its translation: CASSPTVGTGDQPQHF. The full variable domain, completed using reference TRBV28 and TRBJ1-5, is DVKVTQSSRYLVKRTGEKVFLECVQDMDHENMFWYRQDPGLGLRLIYFSYDVKMKEKGDIPEGYSVSREKKERFSLILESASTNQTSMYLCASSPTVGTGDQPQHFGDGTRLSIL.

The chain's CDR3 is CASRPLLTGLAEQYF. The CDR3 nucleotides are TGTGCCAGCAGACCCCTCCTAACGGGACTCGCCGAGCAGTACTTC. The chain recombines TRBV28 with TRBJ2-7; a weak D match, TRBD2 (6 bases). Looked up from germline, CDR1 is MDHEN and CDR2 is SYDVKM. V lost 6 bases, J lost 6 bases, and 21 bases lay in between. The length of the CDR3 is 15 residues.

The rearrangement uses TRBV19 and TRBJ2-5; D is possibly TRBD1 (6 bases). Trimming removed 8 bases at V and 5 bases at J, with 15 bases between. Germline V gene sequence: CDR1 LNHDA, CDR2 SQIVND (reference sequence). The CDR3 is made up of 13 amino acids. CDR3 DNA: TGTGCCAGTGGACAGAGGAGGATGGAGACCCAGTACTTC. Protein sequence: CASGQRRMETQYF.

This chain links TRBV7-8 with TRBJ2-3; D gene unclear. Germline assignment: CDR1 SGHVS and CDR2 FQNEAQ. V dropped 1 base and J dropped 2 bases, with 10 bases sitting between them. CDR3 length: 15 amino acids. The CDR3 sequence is CASSLGGISTDTQYF. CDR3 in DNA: TGTGCCAGCAGCTTAGGGGGTATCTCCACAGATACGCAGTATTTT. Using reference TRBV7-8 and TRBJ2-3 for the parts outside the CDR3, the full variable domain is GAGVSQSPRYKVAKRGQDVALRCDPISGHVSLFWYQQALGQGPEFLTYFQNEAQLDKSGLPSDRFFAERPEGSVSTLKIQRTQQEDSAVYLCASSLGGISTDTQYFGPGTRLTVL.

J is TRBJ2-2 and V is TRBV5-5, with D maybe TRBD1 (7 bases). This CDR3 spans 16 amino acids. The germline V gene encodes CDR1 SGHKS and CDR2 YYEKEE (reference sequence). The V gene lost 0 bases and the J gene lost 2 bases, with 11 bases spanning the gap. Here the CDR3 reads CASSLGQGGNTGELFF. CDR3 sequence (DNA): TGTGCCAGCAGCTTGGGACAGGGAGGAAACACCGGGGAGCTGTTTTTT.

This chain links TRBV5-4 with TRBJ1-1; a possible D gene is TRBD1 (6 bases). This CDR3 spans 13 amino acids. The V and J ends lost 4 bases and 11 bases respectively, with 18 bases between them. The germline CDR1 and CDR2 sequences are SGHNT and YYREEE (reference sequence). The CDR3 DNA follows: TGTGCCAGCAGCGCGACAGGATTCGCTGCCGCTTTCTTT. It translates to CASSATGFAAAFF.

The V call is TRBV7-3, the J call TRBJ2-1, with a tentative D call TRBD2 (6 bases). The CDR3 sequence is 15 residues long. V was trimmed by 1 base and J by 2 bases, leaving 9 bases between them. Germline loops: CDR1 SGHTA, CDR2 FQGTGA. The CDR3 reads CASSLRRDPYNEQFF. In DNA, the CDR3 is TGTGCCAGCAGCTTAAGGCGGGATCCCTACAATGAGCAGTTCTTC. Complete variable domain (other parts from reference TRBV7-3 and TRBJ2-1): GAGVSQTPSNKVTEKGKYVELRCDPISGHTALYWYRQSLGQGPEFLIYFQGTGAADDSGLPNDRFFAVRPEGSVSTLKIQRTERGDSAVYLCASSLRRDPYNEQFFGPGTRLTVL.

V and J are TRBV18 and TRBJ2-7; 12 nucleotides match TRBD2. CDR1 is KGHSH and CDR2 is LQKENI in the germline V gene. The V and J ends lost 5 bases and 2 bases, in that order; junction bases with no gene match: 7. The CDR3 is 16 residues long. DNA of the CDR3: TGTGCCAGCTCAAGAACTAGCGGGAGGCCTACCTACGAGCAGTACTTC. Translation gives CASSRTSGRPTYEQYF.

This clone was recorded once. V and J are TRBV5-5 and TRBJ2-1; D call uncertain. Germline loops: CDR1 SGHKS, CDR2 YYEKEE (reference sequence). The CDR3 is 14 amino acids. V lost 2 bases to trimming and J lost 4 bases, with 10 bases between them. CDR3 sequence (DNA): TGTGCCAGCAGCTTAGGTCCACTATACAATGAGCAGTTCTTC. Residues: CASSLGPLYNEQFF.

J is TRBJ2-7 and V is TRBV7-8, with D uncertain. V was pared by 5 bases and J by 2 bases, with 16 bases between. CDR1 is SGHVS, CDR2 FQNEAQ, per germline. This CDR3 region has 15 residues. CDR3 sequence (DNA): TGTGCCAGCAGCGCCATTAATCCAGGAACCTACGAGCAGTACTTC. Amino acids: CASSAINPGTYEQYF.

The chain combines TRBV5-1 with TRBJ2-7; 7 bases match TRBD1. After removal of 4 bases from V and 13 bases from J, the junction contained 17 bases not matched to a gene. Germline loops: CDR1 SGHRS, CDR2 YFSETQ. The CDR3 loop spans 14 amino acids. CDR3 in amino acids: CASSTGTAVPWDYF. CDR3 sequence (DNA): TGCGCCAGCAGCACCGGGACAGCAGTCCCTTGGGACTACTTC.

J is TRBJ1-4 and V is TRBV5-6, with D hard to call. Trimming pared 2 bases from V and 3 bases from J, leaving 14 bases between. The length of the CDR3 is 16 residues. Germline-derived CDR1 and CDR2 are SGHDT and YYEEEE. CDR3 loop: CASSLFILSANEKLFF. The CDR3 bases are TGTGCCAGCAGCTTATTTATACTGTCAGCTAATGAAAAACTGTTTTTT.

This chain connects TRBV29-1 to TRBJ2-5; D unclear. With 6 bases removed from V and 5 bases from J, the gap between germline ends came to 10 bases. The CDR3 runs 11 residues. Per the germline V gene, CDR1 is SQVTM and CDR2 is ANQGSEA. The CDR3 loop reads CSVVTRETQYF. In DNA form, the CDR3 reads TGCAGCGTGGTGACGCGGGAGACCCAGTACTTC.